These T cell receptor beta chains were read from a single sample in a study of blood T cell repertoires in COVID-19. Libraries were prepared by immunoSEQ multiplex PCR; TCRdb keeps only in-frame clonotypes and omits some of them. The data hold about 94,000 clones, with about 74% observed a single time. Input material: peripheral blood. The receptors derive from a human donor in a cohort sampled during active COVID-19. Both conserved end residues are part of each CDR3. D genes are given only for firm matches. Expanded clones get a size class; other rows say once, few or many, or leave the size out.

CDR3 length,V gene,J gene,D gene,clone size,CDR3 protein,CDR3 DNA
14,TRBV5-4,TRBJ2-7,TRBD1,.,CASSSRDRHYEQYF,TGTGCCAGCAGCAGCAGGGACAGACACTACGAGCAGTACTTC
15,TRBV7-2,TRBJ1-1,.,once,CASSSVDSRNTEAFF,TGTGCCAGCAGCTCAGTGGACAGCCGGAACACTGAAGCTTTCTTT
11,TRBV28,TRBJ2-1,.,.,CASSRSHEQFF,TGTGCCAGCAGTCGTTCCCATGAGCAGTTCTTC
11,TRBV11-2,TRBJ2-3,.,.,CASNIDSTQYF,TGTGCCAGCAACATTGACAGCACGCAGTATTTT
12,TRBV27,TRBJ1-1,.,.,CASSRLNTEAFF,TGTGCCAGCAGTCGTTTGAACACTGAAGCTTTCTTT
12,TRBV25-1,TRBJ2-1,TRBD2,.,CASSPSGHRQFF,TGTGCCAGCAGTCCTAGCGGACACCGACAGTTCTTC
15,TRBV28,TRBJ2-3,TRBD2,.,CASTRREARTDTQYF,TGTGCCAGCACCAGGCGGGAGGCCCGAACAGATACGCAGTATTTT
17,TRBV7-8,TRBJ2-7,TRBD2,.,CASSRAPVAGGPYEQYF,TGTGCCAGCAGCCGAGCCCCAGTAGCGGGAGGCCCCTACGAGCAGTACTTC
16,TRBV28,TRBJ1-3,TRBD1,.,CASSLWTGGIGNTIYF,TGTGCCAGCAGTTTATGGACAGGGGGCATTGGAAACACCATATATTTT
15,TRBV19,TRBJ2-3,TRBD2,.,CASRPGGPSTDTQYF,TGTGCCAGTAGACCGGGAGGGCCTAGCACAGATACGCAGTATTTT
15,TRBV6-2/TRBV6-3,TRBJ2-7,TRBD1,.,CASSEPGQGVSEQYF,TGTGCCAGCAGTGAGCCCGGACAGGGCGTAAGCGAGCAGTACTTC
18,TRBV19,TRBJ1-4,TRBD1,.,CASRTGTGGVQGAKRLFF,TGTGCCAGTAGAACCGGGACAGGGGGCGTCCAAGGTGCGAAAAGGCTGTTTTTT
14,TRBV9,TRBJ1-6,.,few,CASSVDADNSPLHF,TGTGCCAGCAGCGTAGATGCAGATAATTCACCCCTCCACTTT
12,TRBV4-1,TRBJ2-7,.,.,CASSPRAGAQYF,TGCGCCAGCAGCCCAAGGGCGGGCGCGCAGTACTTC
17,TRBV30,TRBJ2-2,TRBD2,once,CAWSVFSLAGLRGELFF,TGTGCCTGGAGTGTATTTTCGTTAGCGGGCCTCAGGGGGGAGCTGTTTTTT
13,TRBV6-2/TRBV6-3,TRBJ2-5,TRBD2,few,CASSPGLAGTQYF,TGTGCCAGCAGTCCGGGACTAGCGGGGACCCAGTACTTC
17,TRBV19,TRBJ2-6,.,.,CASSIGPGVGGANVLTF,TGTGCCAGTAGTATCGGTCCAGGGGTTGGTGGGGCCAACGTCCTGACTTTC
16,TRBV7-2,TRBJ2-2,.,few,CASSLRGLRGHGELFF,TGTGCCAGCAGCTTAAGGGGACTTAGGGGTCACGGGGAGCTGTTTTTT
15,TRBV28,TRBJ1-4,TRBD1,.,CASSWTGGRSEKLFF,TGTGCCAGCAGTTGGACAGGGGGCCGTAGTGAAAAACTGTTTTTT
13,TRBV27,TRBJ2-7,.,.,CASSFRGTYEQYF,TGTGCCAGCAGTTTTCGGGGGACCTACGAGCAGTACTTC
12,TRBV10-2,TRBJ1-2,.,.,CASSGTEYGYTF,TGCGCCAGCAGTGGGACAGAGTATGGCTACACCTTC
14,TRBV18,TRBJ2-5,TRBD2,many,CASSPGGGEETQYF,TGTGCCAGCTCACCAGGGGGGGGAGAAGAGACCCAGTACTTC
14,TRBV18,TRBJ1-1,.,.,CASSPPSGGTEAFF,TGTGCCAGCTCACCACCGTCGGGGGGCACTGAAGCTTTCTTT
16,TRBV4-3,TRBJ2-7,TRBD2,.,CASSQDPAGEVYEQYF,TGCGCCAGCAGCCAAGATCCAGCGGGAGAGGTGTACGAGCAGTACTTC
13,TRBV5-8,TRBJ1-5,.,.,CASSRLQGQPQHF,TGTGCCAGCAGCAGATTACAGGGCCAGCCCCAGCATTTT
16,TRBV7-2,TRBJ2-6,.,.,CASSLATASGANVLTF,TGTGCCAGCAGCTTAGCAACAGCCTCTGGGGCCAACGTCCTGACTTTC
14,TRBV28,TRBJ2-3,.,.,CASSLSGSTDTQYF,TGTGCCAGCAGTTTAAGCGGGAGCACAGATACGCAGTATTTT
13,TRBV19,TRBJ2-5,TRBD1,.,CASSVRGPETQYF,TGTGCCAGTAGTGTCAGGGGGCCGGAGACCCAGTACTTC
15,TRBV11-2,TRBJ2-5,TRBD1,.,CASSSAGGSIETQYF,TGTGCCAGCAGCTCGGCAGGGGGCTCGATAGAGACCCAGTACTTC
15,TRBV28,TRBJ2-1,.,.,CASSRELSSYNEQFF,TGTGCCAGCAGTAGGGAGTTAAGCTCCTACAATGAGCAGTTCTTC
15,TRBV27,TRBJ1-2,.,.,CASSINLGLNYGYTF,TGTGCCAGCAGTATAAACCTGGGGCTGAACTATGGCTACACCTTC
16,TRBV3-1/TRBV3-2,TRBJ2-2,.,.,CASSQGVRANTGELFF,TGTGCCAGCAGCCAAGGGGTGCGGGCGAACACCGGGGAGCTGTTTTTT
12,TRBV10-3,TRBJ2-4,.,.,CAISELSVIQYF,TGTGCCATCAGTGAGTTGTCAGTCATTCAGTACTTC
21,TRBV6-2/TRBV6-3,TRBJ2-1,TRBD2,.,CASSYSGRASGRPGDYNEQFF,TGTGCCAGCAGTTACTCTGGGCGGGCTAGCGGGAGGCCCGGCGACTACAATGAGCAGTTCTTC
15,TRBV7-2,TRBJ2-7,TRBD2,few,CASSLGGAGGNEQYF,TGTGCCAGCAGCTTGGGAGGCGCGGGAGGAAACGAGCAGTACTTC
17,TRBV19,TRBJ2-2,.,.,CASSITPGAGDTGELFF,TGTGCCAGTAGTATAACCCCGGGAGCTGGGGACACCGGGGAGCTGTTTTTT
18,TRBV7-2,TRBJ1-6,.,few,CASSLVRIGDTAQGPLHF,TGTGCCAGCAGCTTAGTAAGGATAGGGGATACAGCCCAGGGACCCCTCCACTTT
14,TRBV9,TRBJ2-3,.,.,CASSARTSTDTQYF,TGTGCCAGCAGCGCCCGGACTAGCACAGATACGCAGTATTTT
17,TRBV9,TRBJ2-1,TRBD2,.,CASSVPGGGLTYNEQFF,TGTGCCAGCAGCGTACCCGGGGGGGGCCTCACCTACAATGAGCAGTTCTTC
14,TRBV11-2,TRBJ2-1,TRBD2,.,CASSLDVDSGSHFF,TGTGCCAGCAGCTTAGATGTCGATAGCGGGAGCCACTTCTTC
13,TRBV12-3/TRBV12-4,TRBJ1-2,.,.,CASSHTGQLGYTF,TGTGCCAGCAGCCATACCGGACAGTTAGGCTACACCTTC
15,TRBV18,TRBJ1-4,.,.,CASSGQIATNEKLFF,TGTGCCAGCTCAGGGCAGATCGCAACTAATGAAAAACTGTTTTTT